This TCR beta chain came from a study of blood T cell dynamics during melanoma immunotherapy. Study-level findings and limits: Among sorted CD8+ subsets, immune-effector cells had the highest clonality and cell-free DNA similarity.

About this clone: Antigen specificity is unknown.

The table came from immunoSEQ multiplex PCR; TCRdb's copy has only in-frame clones and leaves some out. The repertoire holds several thousand clones, with approximately 96% as singletons. As to time point: pre-treatment baseline. Germline V lookup: CDR1 SGHDN, CDR2 FVKESK. Trimming removed 4 bases at V and 4 bases at J, with 14 bases between. This CDR3 spans 14 amino acids. The TCR comes from a human donor with melanoma. This chain links TRBV14 with TRBJ2-7; D unresolved. This material consisted of effector memory CD8+ T cells from blood, taken from a patient treated with checkpoint blockade. The CDR3 reads CASSLHGIQYEQYF. The DNA of the CDR3 is TGTGCCAGCAGCCTTCATGGCATCCAATACGAGCAGTACTTC.